Here is one T cell receptor beta chain with its context. What it binds is not known. This sample is part of a study of cytomegalovirus exposure and HLA in healthy donors. Study at large: Of the donors genotyped, several hundred in all, 75% to 85% fell in the Caucasian-associated ancestry cluster.

Study-wide results and caveats: In a later analysis, across HLA loci, associated TCR counts were highest for DRB1, lowest for HLA-C.

Trimming pared 6 bases from V and 3 bases from J, leaving 20 bases between. The CDR3 length is 16 residues. CDR1 and CDR2 (germline): SQVTM, ANQGSEA. Vbeta (60) and Jbeta (13) primers were used in the PCR. The assay was immunoSEQ multiplex PCR, and TCRdb's table has in-frame clones only and misses some. The sample gives 190,000 or so clones, around 79% of which show up once; approximately 0.4% is in the top ten. Sequencing was done on a sample of PBMCs. The rearrangement joins TRBV29-1 to TRBJ2-2; TRBD2 might be the D (6 bases). The sequence was obtained from a male donor in good health and CMV-seropositive. The CDR3 is CSVSFRRGMDTGELFF. CDR3 DNA sequence: TGCAGCGTGTCCTTCCGGCGGGGAATGGACACCGGGGAGCTGTTTTTT.